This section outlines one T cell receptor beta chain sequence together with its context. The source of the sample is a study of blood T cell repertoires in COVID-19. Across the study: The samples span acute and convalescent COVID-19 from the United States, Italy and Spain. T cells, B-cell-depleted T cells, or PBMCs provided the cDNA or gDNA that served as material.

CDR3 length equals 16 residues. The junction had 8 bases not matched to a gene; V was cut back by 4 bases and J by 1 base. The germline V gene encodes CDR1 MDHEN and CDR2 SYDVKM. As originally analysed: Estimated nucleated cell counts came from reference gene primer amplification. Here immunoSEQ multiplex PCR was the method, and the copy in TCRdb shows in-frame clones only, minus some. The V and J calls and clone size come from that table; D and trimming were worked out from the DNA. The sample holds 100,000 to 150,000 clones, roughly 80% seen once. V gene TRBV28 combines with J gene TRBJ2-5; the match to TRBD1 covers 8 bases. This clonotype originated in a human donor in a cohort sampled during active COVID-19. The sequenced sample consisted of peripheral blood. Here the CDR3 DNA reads TGTGCCAGCAGTTCCTTTCCTGGACAGGGCCAAGAGACCCAGTACTTC. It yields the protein CASSSFPGQGQETQYF.